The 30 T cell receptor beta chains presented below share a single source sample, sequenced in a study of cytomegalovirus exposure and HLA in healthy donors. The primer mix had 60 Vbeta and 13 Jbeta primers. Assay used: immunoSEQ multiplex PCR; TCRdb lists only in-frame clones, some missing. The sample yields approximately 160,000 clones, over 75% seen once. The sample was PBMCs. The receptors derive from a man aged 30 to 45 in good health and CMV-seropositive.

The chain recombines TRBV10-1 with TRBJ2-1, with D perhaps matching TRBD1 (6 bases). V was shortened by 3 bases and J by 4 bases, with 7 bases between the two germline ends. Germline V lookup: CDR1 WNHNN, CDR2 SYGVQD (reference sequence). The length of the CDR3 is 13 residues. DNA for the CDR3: TGCGCCAGCAGTGACACAGGGTACAATGAGCAGTTCTTC. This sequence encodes CASSDTGYNEQFF.

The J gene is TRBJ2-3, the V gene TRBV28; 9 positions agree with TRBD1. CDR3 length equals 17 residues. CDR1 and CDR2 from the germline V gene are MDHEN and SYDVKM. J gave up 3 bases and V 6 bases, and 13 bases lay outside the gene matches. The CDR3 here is CASRLGGVQGATDTQYF. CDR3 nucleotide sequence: TGTGCCAGCAGGTTAGGGGGAGTACAGGGGGCAACAGATACGCAGTATTTT.

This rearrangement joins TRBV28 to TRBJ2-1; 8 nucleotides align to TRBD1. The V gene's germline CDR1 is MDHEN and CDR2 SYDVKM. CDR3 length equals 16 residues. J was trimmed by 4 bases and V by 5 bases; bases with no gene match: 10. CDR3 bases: TGTGCCAGCAGTCCACCGACAGGGGCCATTTACAATGAGCAGTTCTTC. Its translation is CASSPPTGAIYNEQFF. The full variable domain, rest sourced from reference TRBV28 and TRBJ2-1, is DVKVTQSSRYLVKRTGEKVFLECVQDMDHENMFWYRQDPGLGLRLIYFSYDVKMKEKGDIPEGYSVSREKKERFSLILESASTNQTSMYLCASSPPTGAIYNEQFFGPGTRLTVL.

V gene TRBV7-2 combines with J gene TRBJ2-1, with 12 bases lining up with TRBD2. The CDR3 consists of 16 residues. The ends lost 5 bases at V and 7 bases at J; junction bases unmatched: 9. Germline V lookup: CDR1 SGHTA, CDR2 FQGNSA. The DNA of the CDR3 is TGTGCCAGCAGCCGCGATCCTAGCGGGGGGGTGAATGAGCAGTTCTTC. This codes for CASSRDPSGGVNEQFF.

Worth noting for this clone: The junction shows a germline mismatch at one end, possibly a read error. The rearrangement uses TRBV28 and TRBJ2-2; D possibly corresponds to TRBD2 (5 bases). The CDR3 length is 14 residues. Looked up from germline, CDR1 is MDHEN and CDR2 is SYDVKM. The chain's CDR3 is CVSGLRAGTGELFF. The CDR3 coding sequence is TGTGTCAGCGGTTTGCGGGCGGGCACCGGGGAGCTGTTTTTT. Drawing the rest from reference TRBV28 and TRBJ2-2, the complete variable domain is DVKVTQSSRYLVKRTGEKVFLECVQDMDHENMFWYRQDPGLGLRLIYFSYDVKMKEKGDIPEGYSVSREKKERFSLILESASTNQTSMYLCVSGLRAGTGELFFGEGSRLTVL.

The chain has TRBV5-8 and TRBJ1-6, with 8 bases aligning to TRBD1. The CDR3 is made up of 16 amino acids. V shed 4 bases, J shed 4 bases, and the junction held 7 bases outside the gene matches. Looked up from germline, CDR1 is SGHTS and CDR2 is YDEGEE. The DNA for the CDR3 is TGTGCCAGCAGCCAACCGGACAGGGAATATAATTCACCCCTCCACTTT. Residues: CASSQPDREYNSPLHF.

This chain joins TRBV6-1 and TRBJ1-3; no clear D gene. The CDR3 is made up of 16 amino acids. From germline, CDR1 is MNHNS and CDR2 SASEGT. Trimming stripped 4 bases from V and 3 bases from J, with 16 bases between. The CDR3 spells CASSASGGPRGNTIYF. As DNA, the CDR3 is TGTGCCAGCAGTGCCTCAGGTGGCCCACGTGGAAACACCATATATTTT.

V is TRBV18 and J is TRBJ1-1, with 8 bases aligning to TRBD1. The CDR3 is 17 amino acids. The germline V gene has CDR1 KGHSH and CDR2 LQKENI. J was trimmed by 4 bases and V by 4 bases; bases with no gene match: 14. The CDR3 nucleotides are TGTGCCAGCTCACTCCTAAGCCACAGGGGGGCATTCACTGAAGCTTTCTTT. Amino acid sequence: CASSLLSHRGAFTEAFF.

CDR3 DNA: TGTGCCAGCAGACCCGGGGTGGGCAATCAGCCCCAGCATTTT. It specifies CASRPGVGNQPQHF. The chain carries TRBV27 and TRBJ1-5, with unresolved D. Germline V gene lookup returns CDR1 MNHEY and CDR2 SMNVEV (reference sequence). This CDR3 region has 14 residues. Trimming left V 6 bases short and J 2 bases short, with 11 bases between.

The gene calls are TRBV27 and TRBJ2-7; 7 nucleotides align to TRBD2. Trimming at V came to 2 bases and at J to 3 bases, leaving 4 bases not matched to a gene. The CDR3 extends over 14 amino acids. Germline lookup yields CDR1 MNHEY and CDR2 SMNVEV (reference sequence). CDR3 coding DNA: TGTGCCAGCAGTTTAAGCGGGAATTACTACGAGCAGTACTTC. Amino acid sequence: CASSLSGNYYEQYF.

The CDR3 loop reads CASSMGQLQETQYF. The CDR3 DNA follows: TGCGCCAGCAGCATGGGACAGCTACAAGAGACCCAGTACTTC. The chain joins TRBV5-1 to TRBJ2-5; the match to TRBD1 covers 7 bases. With 4 bases clipped from V and 2 bases from J, the junction kept 5 bases outside the gene matches. The germline V gene has CDR1 SGHRS and CDR2 YFSETQ. This CDR3 comprises 14 residues.

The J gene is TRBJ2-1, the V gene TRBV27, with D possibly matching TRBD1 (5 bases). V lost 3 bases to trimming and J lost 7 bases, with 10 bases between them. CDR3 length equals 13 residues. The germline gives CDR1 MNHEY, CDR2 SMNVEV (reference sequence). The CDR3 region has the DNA TGTGCCAGCAGTTTCCCCAGGGCTAATGAGCAGTTCTTC. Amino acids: CASSFPRANEQFF.

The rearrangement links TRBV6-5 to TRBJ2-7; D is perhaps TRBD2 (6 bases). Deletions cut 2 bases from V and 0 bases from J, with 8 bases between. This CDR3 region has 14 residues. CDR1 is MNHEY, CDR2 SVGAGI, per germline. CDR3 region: CASSYGGFSYEQYF. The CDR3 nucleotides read TGTGCCAGCAGTTACGGGGGGTTCTCCTACGAGCAGTACTTC.

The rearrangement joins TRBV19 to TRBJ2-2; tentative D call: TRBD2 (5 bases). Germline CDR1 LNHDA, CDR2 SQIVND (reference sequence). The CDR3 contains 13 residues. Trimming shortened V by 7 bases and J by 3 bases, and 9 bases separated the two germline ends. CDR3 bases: TGTGCCAGTAATGGACTGTACACCGGGGAGCTGTTTTTT. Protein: CASNGLYTGELFF.

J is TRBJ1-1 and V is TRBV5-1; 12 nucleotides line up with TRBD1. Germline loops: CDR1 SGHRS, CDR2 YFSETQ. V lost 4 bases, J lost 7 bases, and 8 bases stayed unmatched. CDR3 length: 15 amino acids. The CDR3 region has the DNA TGCGCCAGCAGCGGGGACAGGGGGCGAAGTAATGAAGCTTTCTTT. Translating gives CASSGDRGRSNEAFF.

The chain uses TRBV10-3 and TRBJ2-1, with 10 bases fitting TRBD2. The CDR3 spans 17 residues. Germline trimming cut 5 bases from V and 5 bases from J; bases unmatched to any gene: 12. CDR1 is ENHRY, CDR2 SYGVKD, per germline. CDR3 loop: CAISSPLTSGKNNEQFF. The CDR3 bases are TGTGCCATCAGTTCCCCCCTAACTAGCGGGAAAAACAATGAGCAGTTCTTC.

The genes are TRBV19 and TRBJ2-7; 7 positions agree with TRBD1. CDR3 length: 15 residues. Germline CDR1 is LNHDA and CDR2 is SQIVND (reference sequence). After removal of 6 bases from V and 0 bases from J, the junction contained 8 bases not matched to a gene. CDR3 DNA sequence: TGTGCCAGTAGCCTCACGACAGGGAGCTCCTACGAGCAGTACTTC. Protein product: CASSLTTGSSYEQYF. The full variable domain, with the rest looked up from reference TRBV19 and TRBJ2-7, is DGGITQSPKYLFRKEGQNVTLSCEQNLNHDAMYWYRQDPGQGLRLIYYSQIVNDFQKGDIAEGYSVSREKKESFPLTVTSAQKNPTAFYLCASSLTTGSSYEQYFGPGTRLTVT.

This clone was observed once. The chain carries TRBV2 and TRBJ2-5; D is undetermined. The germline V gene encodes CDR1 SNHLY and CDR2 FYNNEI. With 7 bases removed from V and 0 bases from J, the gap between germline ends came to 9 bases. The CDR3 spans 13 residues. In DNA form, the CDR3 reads TGTGCCAGCACTTGGCAGGACCAAGAGACCCAGTACTTC. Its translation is CASTWQDQETQYF.

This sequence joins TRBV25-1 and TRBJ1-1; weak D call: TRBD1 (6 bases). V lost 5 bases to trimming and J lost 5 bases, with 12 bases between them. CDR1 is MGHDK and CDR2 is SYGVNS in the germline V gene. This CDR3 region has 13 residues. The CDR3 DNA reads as TGTGCCAGCAGTCCCAGCAGGGGAACTGAAGCTTTCTTT. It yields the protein CASSPSRGTEAFF.

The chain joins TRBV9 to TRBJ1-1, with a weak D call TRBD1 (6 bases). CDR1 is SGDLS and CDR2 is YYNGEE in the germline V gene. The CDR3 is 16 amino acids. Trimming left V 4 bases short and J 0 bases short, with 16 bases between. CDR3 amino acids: CASSPQPGQLNTEAFF. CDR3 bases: TGTGCCAGCAGCCCCCAACCGGGACAATTGAACACTGAAGCTTTCTTT.

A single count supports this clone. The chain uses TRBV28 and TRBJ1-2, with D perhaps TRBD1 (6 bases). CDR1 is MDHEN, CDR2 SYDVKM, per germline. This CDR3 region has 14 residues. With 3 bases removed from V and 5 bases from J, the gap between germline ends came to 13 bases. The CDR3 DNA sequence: TGTGCCAGCAGTTTTTCCGGGACAAATTATGGCTACACCTTC. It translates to CASSFSGTNYGYTF.

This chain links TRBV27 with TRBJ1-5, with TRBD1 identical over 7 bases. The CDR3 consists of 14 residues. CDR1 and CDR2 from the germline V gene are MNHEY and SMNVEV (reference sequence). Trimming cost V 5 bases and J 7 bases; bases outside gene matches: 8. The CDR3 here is CASSTTGSSQPQHF. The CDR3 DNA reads TGTGCCAGCAGTACGACAGGGTCCAGCCAGCCCCAGCATTTT.

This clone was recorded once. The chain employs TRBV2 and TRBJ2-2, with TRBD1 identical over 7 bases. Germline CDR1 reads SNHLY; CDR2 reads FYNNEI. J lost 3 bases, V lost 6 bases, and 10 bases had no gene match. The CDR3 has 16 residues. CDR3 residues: CASRGRQGIDTGELFF. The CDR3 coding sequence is TGTGCCAGCAGGGGAAGACAGGGAATTGACACCGGGGAGCTGTTTTTT.

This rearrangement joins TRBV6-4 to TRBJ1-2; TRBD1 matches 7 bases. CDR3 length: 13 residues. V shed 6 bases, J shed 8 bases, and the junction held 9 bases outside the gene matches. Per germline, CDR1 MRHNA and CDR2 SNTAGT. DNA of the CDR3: TGTGCCAGCAGAAGGGACAGCCGTTCCGGCTACACCTTC. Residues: CASRRDSRSGYTF.

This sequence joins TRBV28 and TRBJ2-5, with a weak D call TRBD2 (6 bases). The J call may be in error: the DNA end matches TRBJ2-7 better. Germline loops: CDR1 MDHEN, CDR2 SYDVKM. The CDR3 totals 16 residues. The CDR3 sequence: CASSDRDFQSSYEQYF. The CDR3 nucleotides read TGTGCCAGCAGTGACCGGGACTTTCAGAGCTCCTACGAGCAGTACTTC.

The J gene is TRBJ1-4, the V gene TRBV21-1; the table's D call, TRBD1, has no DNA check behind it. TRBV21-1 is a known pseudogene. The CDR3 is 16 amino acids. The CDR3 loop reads CASSRGGLGAGEKLFF. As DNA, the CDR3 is TGTGCCAGCAGCCGAGGTGGTCTGGGGGCTGGTGAAAAACTGTTTTTT.

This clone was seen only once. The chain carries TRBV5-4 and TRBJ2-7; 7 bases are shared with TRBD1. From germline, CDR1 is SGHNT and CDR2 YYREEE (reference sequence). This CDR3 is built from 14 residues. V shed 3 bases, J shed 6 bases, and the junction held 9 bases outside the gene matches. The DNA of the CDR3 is TGTGCCAGCAGCTCCCGACAGGGAAGTCTCGAGCAGTACTTC. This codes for CASSSRQGSLEQYF.

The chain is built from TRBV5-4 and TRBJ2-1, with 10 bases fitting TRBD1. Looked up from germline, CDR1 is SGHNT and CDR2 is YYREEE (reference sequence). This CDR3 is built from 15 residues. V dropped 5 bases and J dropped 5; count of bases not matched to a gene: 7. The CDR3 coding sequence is TGTGCCAGCAGTCCGACAGGGGGCATAAACAATGAGCAGTTCTTC. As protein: CASSPTGGINNEQFF.

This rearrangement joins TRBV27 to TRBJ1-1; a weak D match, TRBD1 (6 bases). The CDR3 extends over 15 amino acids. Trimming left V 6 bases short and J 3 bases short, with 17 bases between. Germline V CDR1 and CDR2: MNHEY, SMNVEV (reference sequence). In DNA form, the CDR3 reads TGTGCCAGCAGGCTACATCCAGGGGTGGACACTGAAGCTTTCTTT. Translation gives CASRLHPGVDTEAFF.

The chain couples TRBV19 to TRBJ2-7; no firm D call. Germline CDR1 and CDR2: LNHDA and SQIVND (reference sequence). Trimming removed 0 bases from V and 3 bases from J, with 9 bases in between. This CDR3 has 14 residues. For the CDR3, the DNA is TGTGCCAGTAGTATAGATCGAGAATACTACGAGCAGTACTTC. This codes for CASSIDREYYEQYF.